Given below is one T cell receptor beta chain in context. This sample was taken from a study of blood T cell repertoires in COVID-19. Study overall: Researchers got acute and convalescent COVID-19 samples from the United States, Italy and Spain. The cDNA or gDNA used as material had been derived from T cells, B-cell-depleted T cells, or PBMCs.

In the authors' workflow: From reference gene primer amplification, estimates of nucleated cell counts were derived. Sequencing was performed with immunoSEQ multiplex PCR; in TCRdb, only in-frame clones are kept and a portion is missing. The V and J calls and clone size were taken over from that table, and D and trimming were inferred from the DNA. The sample has around 140,000 clones, about 86% seen once; the top ten hold 7.5% to 9%. The CDR3 covers 13 residues. Trimming stripped 4 bases from V and 10 bases from J, with 17 bases between. Germline-derived CDR1 and CDR2 are SGHDT and YYEEEE. Specimen: peripheral blood. The gene calls are TRBV5-6 and TRBJ1-1; possibly TRBD1 for D (6 bases). This sequence was found in a human donor in a cohort sampled during active COVID-19. The CDR3 DNA is TGTGCCAGCAGCCAAGGGACACAGGATCGAGCTTTCTTT. Translated: CASSQGTQDRAFF.